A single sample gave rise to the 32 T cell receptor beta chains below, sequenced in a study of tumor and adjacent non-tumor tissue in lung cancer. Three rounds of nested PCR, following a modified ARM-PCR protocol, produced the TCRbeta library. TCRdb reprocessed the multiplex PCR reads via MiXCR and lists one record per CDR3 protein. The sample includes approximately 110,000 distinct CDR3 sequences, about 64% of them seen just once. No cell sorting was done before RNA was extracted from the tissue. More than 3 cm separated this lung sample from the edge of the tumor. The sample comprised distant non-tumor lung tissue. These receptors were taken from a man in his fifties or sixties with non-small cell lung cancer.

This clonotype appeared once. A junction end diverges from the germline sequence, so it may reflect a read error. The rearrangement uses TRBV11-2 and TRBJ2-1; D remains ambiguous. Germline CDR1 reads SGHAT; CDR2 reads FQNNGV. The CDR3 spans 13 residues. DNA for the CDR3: TGTGGCAACAGTTATCGTGGGTACAATGAGCAGGTCTTC. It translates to CGNSYRGYNEQVF.

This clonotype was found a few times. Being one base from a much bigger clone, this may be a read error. The CDR3 DNA reads TGTGCCAGCAGCACCTTACAGTACTCTGGAAACACCATATATTTT. Translated, it gives CASSTLQYSGNTIYF. The chain joins TRBV5-5 to TRBJ1-3; D unclear. The V gene's germline CDR1 is SGHKS and CDR2 YYEKEE (reference sequence). The CDR3 runs 15 residues. The V end lost 4 bases, the J end lost 0 bases, and 11 bases lay between the germline ends.

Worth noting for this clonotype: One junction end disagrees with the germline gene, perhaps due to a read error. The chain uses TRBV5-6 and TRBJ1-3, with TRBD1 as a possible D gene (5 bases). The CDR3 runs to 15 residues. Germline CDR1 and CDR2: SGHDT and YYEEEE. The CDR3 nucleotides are TGTGCCAGCAGCTTGAATCAGGGTGTTGGAAACATCATATATTTT. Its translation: CASSLNQGVGNIIYF.

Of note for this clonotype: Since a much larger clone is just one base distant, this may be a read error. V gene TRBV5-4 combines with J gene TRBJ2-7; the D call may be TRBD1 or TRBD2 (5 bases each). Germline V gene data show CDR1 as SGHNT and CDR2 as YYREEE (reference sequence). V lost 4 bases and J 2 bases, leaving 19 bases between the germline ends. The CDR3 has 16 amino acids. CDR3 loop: CASSRRSGTLTYEQYF. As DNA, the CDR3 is TGTGCCAGCAGCCGAAGATCCGGGACGCTGACCTACGAGCAGTACTTC.

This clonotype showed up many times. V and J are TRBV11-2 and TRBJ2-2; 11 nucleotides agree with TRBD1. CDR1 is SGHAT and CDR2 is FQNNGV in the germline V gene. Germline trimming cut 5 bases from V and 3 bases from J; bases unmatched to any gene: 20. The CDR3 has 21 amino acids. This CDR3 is CASSPTLGGQGVPEDTGELFF. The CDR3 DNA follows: TGTGCCAGCAGCCCCACCCTAGGGGGACAGGGGGTTCCTGAGGACACCGGGGAGCTGTTTTTT.

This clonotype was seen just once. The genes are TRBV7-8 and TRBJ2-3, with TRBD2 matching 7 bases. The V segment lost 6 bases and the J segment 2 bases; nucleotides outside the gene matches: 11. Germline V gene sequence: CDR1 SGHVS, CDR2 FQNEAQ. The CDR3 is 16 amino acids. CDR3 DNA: TGTGCCAGCAGGCCTATACTAGCGCATCTCACAGATACGCAGTATTTT. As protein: CASRPILAHLTDTQYF.

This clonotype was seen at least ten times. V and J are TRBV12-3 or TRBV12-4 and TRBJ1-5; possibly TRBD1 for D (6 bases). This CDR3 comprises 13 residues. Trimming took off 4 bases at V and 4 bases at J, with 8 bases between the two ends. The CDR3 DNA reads TGTGCCAGCAGTTATCAGGGGAATCAGCCCCAGCATTTT. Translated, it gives CASSYQGNQPQHF.

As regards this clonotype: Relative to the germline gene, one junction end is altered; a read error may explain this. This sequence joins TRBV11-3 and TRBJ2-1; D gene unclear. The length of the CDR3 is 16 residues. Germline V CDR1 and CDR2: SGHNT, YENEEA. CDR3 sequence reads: CASRLDPRNSYNEQLF. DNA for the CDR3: TGTGCCAGCAGGTTAGATCCGAGGAACTCCTACAATGAGCAGCTCTTC.

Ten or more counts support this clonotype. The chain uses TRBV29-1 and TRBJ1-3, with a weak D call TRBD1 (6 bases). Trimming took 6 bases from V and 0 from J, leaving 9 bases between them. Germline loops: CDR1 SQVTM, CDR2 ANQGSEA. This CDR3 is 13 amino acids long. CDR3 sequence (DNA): TGCAGCGTCTGGGGGGCCTCTGGAAACACCATATATTTT. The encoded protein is CSVWGASGNTIYF.

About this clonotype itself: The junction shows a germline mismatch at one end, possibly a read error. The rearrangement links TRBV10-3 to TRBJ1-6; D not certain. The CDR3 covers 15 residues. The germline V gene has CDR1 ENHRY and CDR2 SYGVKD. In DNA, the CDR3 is TGTGCCATCAGTGATTTGGGCCCCATCAATTCACTCCTCCACTTT. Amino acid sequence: CAISDLGPINSLLHF.

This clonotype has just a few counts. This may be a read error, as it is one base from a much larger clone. The CDR3 spells CASTGTGSLYSYTF. The CDR3 DNA sequence: TGTGCCAGCACCGGGACAGGGTCGCTCTATAGCTACACCTTC. The chain recombines TRBV6-5 with TRBJ1-2, with TRBD1 identical over 9 bases. Per the germline V gene, CDR1 is MNHEY and CDR2 is SVGAGI. The CDR3 is 14 residues long.

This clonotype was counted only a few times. The CDR3 nucleotides are TGCAGTGCTAGAGAATTAGAGGATACGCAGTATTTT. This translates into CSARELEDTQYF. The chain recombines TRBV20-1 with TRBJ2-3; D gene unclear. The germline V gene encodes CDR1 DFQATT and CDR2 SNEGSKA (reference sequence). The germline V and J ends were trimmed by 0 bases and 6 bases, with 7 bases remaining between them. The CDR3 is made up of 12 amino acids.

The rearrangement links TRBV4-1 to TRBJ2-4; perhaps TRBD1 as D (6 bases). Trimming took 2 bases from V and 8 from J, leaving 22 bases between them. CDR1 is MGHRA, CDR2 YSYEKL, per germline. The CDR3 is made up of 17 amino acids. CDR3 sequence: CASSQTGIGGPVDIQYF. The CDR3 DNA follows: TGCGCCAGCAGCCAAACTGGGATAGGGGGTCCCGTCGACATTCAGTACTTC.

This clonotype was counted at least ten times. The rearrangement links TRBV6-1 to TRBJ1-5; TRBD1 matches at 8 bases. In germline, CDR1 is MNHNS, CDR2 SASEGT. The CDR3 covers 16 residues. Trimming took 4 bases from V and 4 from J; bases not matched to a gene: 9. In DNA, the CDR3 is TGTGCCAGCAGTGGTCAAGACAGGGGTGGGAATCAGCCCCAGCATTTT. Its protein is CASSGQDRGGNQPQHF.

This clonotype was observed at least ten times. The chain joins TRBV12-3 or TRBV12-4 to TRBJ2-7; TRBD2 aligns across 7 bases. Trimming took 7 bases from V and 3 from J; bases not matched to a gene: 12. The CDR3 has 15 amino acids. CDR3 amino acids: CASTLLQGGVYEQYF. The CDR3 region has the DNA TGTGCCAGCACCTTGTTGCAGGGAGGGGTCTACGAGCAGTACTTC.

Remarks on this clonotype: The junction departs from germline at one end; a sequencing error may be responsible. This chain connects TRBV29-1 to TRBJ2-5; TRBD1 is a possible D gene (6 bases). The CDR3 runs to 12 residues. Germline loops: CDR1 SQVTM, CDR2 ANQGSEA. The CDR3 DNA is TGCAGCTTTGATATGGGGACATGGGCCCAGTACTTC. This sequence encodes CSFDMGTWAQYF. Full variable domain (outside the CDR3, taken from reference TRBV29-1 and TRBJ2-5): SAVISQKPSRDICQRGTSLTIQCQVDSQVTMMFWYRQQPGQSLTLIATANQGSEATYESGFVIDKFPISRPNLTFSTLTVSNMSPEDSSIYLCSFDMGTWAQYFGPGTRLLVL.

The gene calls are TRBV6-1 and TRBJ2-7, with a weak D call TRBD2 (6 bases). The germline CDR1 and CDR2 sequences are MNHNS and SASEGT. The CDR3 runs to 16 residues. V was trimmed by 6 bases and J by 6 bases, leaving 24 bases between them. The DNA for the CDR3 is TGTGCCAGCAGCGAAAACACGGGACGCCGGAGGGCCGAGCAGTACTTC. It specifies CASSENTGRRRAEQYF.

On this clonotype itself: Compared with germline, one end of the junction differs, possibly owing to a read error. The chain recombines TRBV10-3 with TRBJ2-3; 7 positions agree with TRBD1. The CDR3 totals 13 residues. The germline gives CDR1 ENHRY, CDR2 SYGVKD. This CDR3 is CAISGQSIDTQYF. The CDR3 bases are TGCGCCATCTCGGGACAGAGCATAGATACGCAGTATTTT.

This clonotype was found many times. Written as DNA, the CDR3 is TGCAGTGCCGCTAGCCCTAGTCCAGGTTCCTACAATGAGCAGTTCTTC. The encoded protein is CSAASPSPGSYNEQFF. The chain combines TRBV20-1 with TRBJ2-1, with D possibly TRBD2 on 5 matching bases. CDR3 length equals 16 residues. CDR1 and CDR2 (germline): DFQATT, SNEGSKA (reference sequence). V was trimmed by 6 bases and J by 1 base, leaving 19 bases between them.

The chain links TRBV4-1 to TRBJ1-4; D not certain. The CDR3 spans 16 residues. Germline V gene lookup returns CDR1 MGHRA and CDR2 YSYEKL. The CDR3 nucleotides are TGCACAAGCAGCCATTACTCTGAGTTAACTAATGAAAAACTGTTTTTT. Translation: CTSSHYSELTNEKLFF.

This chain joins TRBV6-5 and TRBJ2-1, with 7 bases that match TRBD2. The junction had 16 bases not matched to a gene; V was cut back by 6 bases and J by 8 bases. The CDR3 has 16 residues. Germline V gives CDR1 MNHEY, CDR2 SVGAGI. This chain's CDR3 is CASSSRTRGRDHEQFF. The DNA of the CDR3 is TGTGCCAGCAGCTCGAGGACTAGAGGGAGGGACCATGAGCAGTTCTTC.

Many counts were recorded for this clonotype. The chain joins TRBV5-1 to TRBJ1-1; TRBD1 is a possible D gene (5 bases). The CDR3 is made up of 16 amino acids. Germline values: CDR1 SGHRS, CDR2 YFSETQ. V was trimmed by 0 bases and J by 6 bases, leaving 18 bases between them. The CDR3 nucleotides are TGCGCCAGCAGCTTGGCTGTCAACCAGGGAGTGCCTGAAGCTTTCTTT. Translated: CASSLAVNQGVPEAFF.

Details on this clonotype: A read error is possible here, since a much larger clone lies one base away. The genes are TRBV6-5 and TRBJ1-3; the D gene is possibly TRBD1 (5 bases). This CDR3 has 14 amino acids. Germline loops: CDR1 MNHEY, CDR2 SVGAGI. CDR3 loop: CAGRRGVSGNTIYF. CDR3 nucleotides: TGTGCCGGCAGGCGAGGGGTCTCTGGAAACACCATATATTTT.

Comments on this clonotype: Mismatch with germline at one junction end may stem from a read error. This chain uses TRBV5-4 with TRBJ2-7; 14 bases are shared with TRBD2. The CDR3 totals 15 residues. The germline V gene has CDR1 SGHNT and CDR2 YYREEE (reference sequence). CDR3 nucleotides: TGTGCCGGCAGCTTGGGGACTAGCGGGAGTTACGAGCAGTACTTC. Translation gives CAGSLGTSGSYEQYF.

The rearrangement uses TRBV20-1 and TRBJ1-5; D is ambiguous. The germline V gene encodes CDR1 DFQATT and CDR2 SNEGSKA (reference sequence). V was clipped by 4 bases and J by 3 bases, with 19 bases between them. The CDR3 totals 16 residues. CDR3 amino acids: CSAIENLRGSNQPQHF. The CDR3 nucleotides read TGCAGTGCTATAGAGAATCTTCGTGGCTCCAATCAGCCCCAGCATTTT.

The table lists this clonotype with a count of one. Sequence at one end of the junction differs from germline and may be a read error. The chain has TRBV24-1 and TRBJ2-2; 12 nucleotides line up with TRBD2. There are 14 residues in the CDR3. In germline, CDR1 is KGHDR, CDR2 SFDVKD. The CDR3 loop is CTTRTSGNIGELFF. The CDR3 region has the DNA TGTACCACTCGGACTAGCGGGAACATCGGGGAGCTGTTTTTT.

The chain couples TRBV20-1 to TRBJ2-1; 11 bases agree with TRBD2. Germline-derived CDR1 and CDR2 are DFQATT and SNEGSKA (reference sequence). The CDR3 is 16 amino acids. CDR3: CFAREPGLAVYNEQFF. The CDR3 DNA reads TGCTTTGCTAGAGAGCCGGGACTAGCGGTCTACAATGAGCAGTTCTTC.

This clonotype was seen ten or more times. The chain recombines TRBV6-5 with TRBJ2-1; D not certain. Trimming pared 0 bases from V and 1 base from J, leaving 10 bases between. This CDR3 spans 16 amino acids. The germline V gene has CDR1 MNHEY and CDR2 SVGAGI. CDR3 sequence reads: CASSYSRTASYNEQFF. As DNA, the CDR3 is TGTGCCAGCAGTTACTCGCGGACCGCGTCCTACAATGAGCAGTTCTTC.

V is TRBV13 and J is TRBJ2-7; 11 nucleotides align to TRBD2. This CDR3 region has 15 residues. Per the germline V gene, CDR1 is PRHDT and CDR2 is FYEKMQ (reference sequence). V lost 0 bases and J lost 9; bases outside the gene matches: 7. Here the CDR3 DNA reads TGTGCCAGCAGCTTAGGTAGCGGGAGGGCTTACAGGCAGTACTTC. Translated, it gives CASSLGSGRAYRQYF.

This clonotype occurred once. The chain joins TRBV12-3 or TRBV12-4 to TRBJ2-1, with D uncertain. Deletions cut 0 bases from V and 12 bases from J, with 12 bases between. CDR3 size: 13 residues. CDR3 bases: TGTGCCAGCAGTTTAGCCAAGATTAAGCGGCAGTTCTTC. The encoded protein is CASSLAKIKRQFF.

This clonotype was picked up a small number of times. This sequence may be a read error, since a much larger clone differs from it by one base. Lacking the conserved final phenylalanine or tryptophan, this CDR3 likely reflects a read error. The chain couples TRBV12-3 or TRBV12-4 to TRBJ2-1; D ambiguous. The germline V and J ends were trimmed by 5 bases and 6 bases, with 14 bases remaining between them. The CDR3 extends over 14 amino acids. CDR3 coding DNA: TGTGCCAGCAGTGCCGGCGCCCAGTTCAATGAGCAGTTCTCC. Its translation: CASSAGAQFNEQFS.

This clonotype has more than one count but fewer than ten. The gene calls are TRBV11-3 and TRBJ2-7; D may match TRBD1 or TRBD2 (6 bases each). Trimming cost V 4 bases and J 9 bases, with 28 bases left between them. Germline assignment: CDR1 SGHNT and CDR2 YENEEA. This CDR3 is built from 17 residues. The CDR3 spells CASSSHTIGGARNGQYF. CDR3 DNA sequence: TGTGCCAGCAGCTCCCACACGATCGGGGGCGCGAGAAACGGGCAGTACTTC.